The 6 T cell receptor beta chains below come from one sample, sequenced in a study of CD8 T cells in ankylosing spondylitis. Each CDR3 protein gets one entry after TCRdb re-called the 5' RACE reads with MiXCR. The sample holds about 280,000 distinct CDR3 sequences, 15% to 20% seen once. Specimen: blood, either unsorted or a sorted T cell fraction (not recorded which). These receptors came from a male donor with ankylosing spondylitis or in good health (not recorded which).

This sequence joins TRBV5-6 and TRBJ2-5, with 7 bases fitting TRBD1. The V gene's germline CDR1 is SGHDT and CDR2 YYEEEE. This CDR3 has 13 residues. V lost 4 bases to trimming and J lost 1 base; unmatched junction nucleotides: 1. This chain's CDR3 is CASSGTVQETQYF. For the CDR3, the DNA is TGTGCCAGCAGCGGGACAGTCCAAGAGACCCAGTACTTC.

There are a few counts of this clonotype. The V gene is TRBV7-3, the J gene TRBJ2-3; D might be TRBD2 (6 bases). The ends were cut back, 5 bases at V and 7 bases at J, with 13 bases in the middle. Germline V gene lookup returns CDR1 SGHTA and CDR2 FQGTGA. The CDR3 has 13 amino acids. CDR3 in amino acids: CASSPTSSYTQYF. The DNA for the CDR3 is TGTGCCAGCAGCCCGACTAGTTCCTATACGCAGTATTTT.

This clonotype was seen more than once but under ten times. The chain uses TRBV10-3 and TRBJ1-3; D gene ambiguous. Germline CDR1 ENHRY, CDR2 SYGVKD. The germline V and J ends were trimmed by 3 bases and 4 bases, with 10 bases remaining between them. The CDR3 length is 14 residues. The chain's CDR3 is CAISDGVTGNTIYF. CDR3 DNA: TGTGCCATCAGTGACGGCGTAACGGGAAACACCATATATTTT.

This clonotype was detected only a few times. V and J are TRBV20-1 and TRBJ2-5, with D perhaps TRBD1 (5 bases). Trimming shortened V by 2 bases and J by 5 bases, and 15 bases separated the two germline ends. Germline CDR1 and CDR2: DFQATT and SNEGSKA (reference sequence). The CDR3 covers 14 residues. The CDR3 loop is CSARPAVRVETQYF. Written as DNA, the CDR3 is TGCAGTGCTAGACCCGCGGTCAGGGTTGAGACCCAGTACTTC.

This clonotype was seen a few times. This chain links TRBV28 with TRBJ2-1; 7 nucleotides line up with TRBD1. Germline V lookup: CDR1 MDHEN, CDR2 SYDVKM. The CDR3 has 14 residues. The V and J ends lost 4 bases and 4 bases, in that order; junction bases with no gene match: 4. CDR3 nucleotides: TGTGCCAGCAGTTGGGACAGAGGGTACAATGAGCAGTTCTTC. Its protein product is CASSWDRGYNEQFF.

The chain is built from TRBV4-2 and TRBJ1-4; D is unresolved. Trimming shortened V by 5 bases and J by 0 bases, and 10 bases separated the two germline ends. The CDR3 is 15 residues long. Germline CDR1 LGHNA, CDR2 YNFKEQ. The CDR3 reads CASSGGPSTNEKLFF. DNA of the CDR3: TGTGCCAGCAGCGGCGGTCCATCAACTAATGAAAAACTGTTTTTT.